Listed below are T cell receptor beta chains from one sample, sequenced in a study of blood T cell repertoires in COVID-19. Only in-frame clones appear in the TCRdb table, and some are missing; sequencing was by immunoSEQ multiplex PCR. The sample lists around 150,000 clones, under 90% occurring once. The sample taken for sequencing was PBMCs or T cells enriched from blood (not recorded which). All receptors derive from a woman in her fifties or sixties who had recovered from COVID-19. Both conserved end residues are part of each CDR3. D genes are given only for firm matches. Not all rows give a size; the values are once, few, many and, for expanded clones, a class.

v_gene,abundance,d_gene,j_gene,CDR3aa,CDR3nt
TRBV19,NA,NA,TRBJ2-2,CASGEVTVNTGELFF,TGTGCCAGTGGGGAAGTGACAGTAAACACCGGGGAGCTGTTTTTT
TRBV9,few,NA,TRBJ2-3,CASSVKGDRSTDTQYF,TGTGCCAGCAGCGTAAAGGGGGACCGTTCCACAGATACGCAGTATTTT
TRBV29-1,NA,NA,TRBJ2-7,CSTRTDDEQYF,TGCAGCACCCGGACAGACGACGAGCAGTACTTC
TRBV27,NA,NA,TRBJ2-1,CASSLQVRSYNEQFF,TGTGCCAGCAGTTTGCAGGTTAGATCCTACAATGAGCAGTTCTTC
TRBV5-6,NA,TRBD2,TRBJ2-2,CASSLIGGANTGELFF,TGTGCCAGCAGCTTGATCGGGGGGGCGAACACCGGGGAGCTGTTTTTT
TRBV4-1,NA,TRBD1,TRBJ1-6,CASSQDYRGNSPLHF,TGCGCCAGCAGCCAAGATTACAGGGGTAATTCACCCCTCCACTTT
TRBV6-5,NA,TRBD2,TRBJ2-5,CAGARLAGGQETQYF,TGTGCCGGGGCCAGACTAGCGGGGGGGCAAGAGACCCAGTACTTC
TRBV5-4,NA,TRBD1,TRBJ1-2,CASSRDSQYGYTF,TGTGCCAGCAGCCGGGACAGCCAATATGGCTACACCTTC
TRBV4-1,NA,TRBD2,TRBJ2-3,CASSTSGDADTQYF,TGCGCCAGCAGCACTAGCGGGGACGCAGATACGCAGTATTTT
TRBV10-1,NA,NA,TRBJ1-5,CASSVGGNQPQHF,TGCGCCAGCAGTGTTGGAGGAAATCAGCCCCAGCATTTT
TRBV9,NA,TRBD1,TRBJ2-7,CASSETGLSSYEQYF,TGTGCCAGCAGCGAGACAGGGCTTTCCTCCTACGAGCAGTACTTC
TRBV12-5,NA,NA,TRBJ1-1,CASGLVLGRNTEAFF,TGTGCTAGTGGTTTGGTACTGGGGAGAAACACTGAAGCTTTCTTT
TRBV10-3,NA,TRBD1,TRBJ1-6,CAISDAGTGISPLHF,TGTGCCATCAGTGACGCCGGGACAGGGATTTCACCCCTCCACTTT
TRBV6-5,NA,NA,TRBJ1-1,CASTNRGGYTEAFF,TGTGCCAGCACCAATAGGGGGGGCTACACTGAAGCTTTCTTT
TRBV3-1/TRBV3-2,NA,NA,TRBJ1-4,CASSPEGIANEKLFF,TGTGCCAGCAGCCCTGAAGGCATAGCGAATGAAAAACTGTTTTTT
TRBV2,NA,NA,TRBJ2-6,CASNFGSGANVLTF,TGTGCCAGCAACTTCGGGTCTGGGGCCAACGTCCTGACTTTC
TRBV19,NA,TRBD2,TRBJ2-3,CASSKASGGTFTDTQYF,TGTGCCAGTAGTAAGGCTAGCGGGGGGACATTCACAGATACGCAGTATTTT
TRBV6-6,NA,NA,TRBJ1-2,CASSSGGHDGYTF,TGTGCCAGCAGCTCGGGGGGCCATGATGGCTACACCTTC
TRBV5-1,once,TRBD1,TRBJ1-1,CASSFWTGGRTEAFF,TGCGCCAGCAGTTTTTGGACAGGGGGAAGGACTGAAGCTTTCTTT
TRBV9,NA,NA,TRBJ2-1,CASSVGSQGSNEQFF,TGTGCCAGCAGCGTAGGGAGCCAGGGGTCCAATGAGCAGTTCTTC
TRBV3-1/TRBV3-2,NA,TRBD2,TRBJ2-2,CASSRSGGTNTGELFF,TGTGCCAGCAGTCGGAGCGGGGGGACAAACACCGGGGAGCTGTTTTTT
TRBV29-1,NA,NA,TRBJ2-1,CSVDGNYNEQFF,TGCAGCGTTGACGGGAACTACAATGAGCAGTTCTTC
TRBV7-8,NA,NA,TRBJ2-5,CASSLGGGPQETQYF,TGTGCCAGCAGCTTAGGGGGGGGGCCACAAGAGACCCAGTACTTC
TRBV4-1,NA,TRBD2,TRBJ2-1,CASSPSGDSYNEQFF,TGCGCCAGCAGCCCTAGCGGGGACTCCTACAATGAGCAGTTCTTC
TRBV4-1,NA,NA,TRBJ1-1,CASSQDPRGGRTEAFF,TGCGCCAGCAGCCAAGATCCCCGAGGGGGACGTACTGAAGCTTTCTTT
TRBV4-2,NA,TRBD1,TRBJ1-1,CASSRTGTGNTEAFF,TGTGCCAGCAGCAGAACCGGGACAGGGAACACTGAAGCTTTCTTT
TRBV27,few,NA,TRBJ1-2,CASSFLGQGSYTF,TGTGCCAGCAGTTTCCTCGGGCAGGGGAGCTACACCTTC
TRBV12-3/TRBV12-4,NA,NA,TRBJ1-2,CASSFNWRGYTF,TGTGCCAGCAGTTTTAATTGGAGAGGCTACACCTTC
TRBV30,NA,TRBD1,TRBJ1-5,CACQGQGPQHF,TGTGCCTGTCAGGGACAGGGGCCCCAGCATTTT
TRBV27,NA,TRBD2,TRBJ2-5,CASSSGTSGRETQYF,TGTGCCAGCAGTTCCGGGACTAGCGGGCGCGAGACCCAGTACTTC
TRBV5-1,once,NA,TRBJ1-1,CASSSWGGNTEAFF,TGCGCCAGCAGCTCTTGGGGCGGAAACACTGAAGCTTTCTTT
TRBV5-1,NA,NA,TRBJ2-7,CASSVLPGAYEQYF,TGCGCCAGCAGCGTCCTTCCCGGGGCCTACGAGCAGTACTTC
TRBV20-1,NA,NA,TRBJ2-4,CSARISGIQYF,TGCAGTGCTAGAATTTCGGGAATTCAGTACTTC
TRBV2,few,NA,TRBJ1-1,CASSEATGTEAFF,TGTGCCAGCAGTGAGGCTACGGGTACTGAAGCTTTCTTT